This TCR beta chain was sequenced during a study of T cell responses to AZD1222 COVID-19 vaccine. Only in-frame clones appear in the TCRdb table, and some are missing; sequencing was by immunoSEQ multiplex PCR. The table lists some 150,000 clones, around 88% of them singletons. CDR1 SGDLS and CDR2 YYNGEE come from the germline V gene. Trimming pared 5 bases from V and 2 bases from J, leaving 10 bases between. The CDR3 sequence is 13 residues long. The input for sequencing was peripheral blood, taken on day 0 of MenACWY control vaccination. This clonotype originated in an adult in good health. This rearrangement joins TRBV9 to TRBJ1-1, with a tentative D call TRBD1 (5 bases). This CDR3 is CASRATVNTEAFF. The CDR3 region has the DNA TGTGCCAGCAGGGCGACAGTAAACACTGAAGCTTTCTTT.